The 14 T cell receptor beta chains below all came from one sample that was sequenced in a study of brain T cells in children with intractable seizures (dated by TCRdb to about 2021). Library preparation used the immunoSEQ multiplex PCR assay. TCRdb provides this immuneACCESS table in a form limited to in-frame rearrangements. Some clones are lacking; in checked studies, under half of them reflect an unresolved V gene, and why the rest are absent is not known. Counted in this sample were about 320,000 clones; about 94% of them appeared once. The top ten constitute 4.5% to 7% of the sample. The time point tag for this specimen amounts to: blood from clinic visit 5 months post-surgery; TSC patient then seizure free. The sequencing used peripheral blood, collected roughly 5 months after surgery. These receptors were collected from a boy under two years old with tuberous sclerosis and intractable seizures.

The chain recombines TRBV3-1 (or the pseudogene TRBV3-2) with TRBJ2-7, with D tentatively TRBD1 (5 bases). The V end lost 4 bases, the J end lost 3 bases, and 19 bases lay between the germline ends. Germline CDR1 reads LGHDT; CDR2 reads YNNKEL (reference sequence). This CDR3 spans 16 amino acids. As DNA, the CDR3 is TGTGCCAGCAGCCCTAAGGACACCCCAAGGGGCTACGAGCAGTACTTC. Its translation is CASSPKDTPRGYEQYF.

Only one count was recorded for this clone. The identical CDR3 is also encoded by other nucleotide sequences in the sample. The chain uses TRBV7-6 and TRBJ1-2; the D is unclear. Trimming took 1 base from V and 3 from J, leaving 21 bases between them. Germline-derived CDR1 and CDR2 are SGHVS and FNYEAQ. There are 18 residues in the CDR3. As DNA, the CDR3 is TGTGCCAGCAGCTTAGAGGGCTACACGGGAGGAGGTCACTATGGCTACACCTTC. Protein product: CASSLEGYTGGGHYGYTF.

The chain uses TRBV11-2 and TRBJ1-4; D is undetermined. The CDR3 consists of 12 residues. The germline V and J ends were trimmed by 7 bases and 7 bases, with 10 bases remaining between them. CDR1 and CDR2 (germline): SGHAT, FQNNGV. The chain's CDR3 is CASTSTGEKLFF. The CDR3 DNA sequence: TGTGCCAGCACCTCAACCGGTGAAAAACTGTTTTTT.

The V and J genes are TRBV7-9 and TRBJ1-5; TRBD1 might be the D (6 bases). The V end was cut by 1 base, the J end by 3 bases, with 10 bases between. Germline V CDR1 and CDR2: SEHNR, FQNEAQ (reference sequence). The CDR3 loop spans 15 amino acids. In DNA, the CDR3 is TGTGCCAGCAGCTTAGGGTCAGGGGTCAATCAGCCCCAGCATTTT. This encodes CASSLGSGVNQPQHF.

The rearrangement links TRBV5-1 to TRBJ2-5; maybe TRBD1 (6 bases). CDR1 is SGHRS, CDR2 YFSETQ, per germline. The V end was cut by 3 bases, the J end by 4 bases, with 10 bases between. CDR3 length: 13 amino acids. This chain's CDR3 is CASSSGTLETQYF. CDR3 coding DNA: TGCGCCAGCAGCTCCGGGACACTAGAGACCCAGTACTTC.

The chain has TRBV5-8 and TRBJ2-3; 9 bases align to TRBD1. The CDR3 loop spans 15 amino acids. CDR1 SGHTS and CDR2 YDEGEE come from the germline V gene. Trimming took 2 bases from V and 4 from J; bases not matched to a gene: 5. The CDR3: CASSFGQGNADTQYF. The CDR3 coding sequence is TGTGCCAGCAGCTTCGGACAGGGGAACGCAGATACGCAGTATTTT.

This chain connects TRBV10-3 to TRBJ2-7, with 8 bases matching TRBD1. J gave up 2 bases and V 5 bases, and 2 bases lay outside the gene matches. CDR1 is ENHRY and CDR2 is SYGVKD in the germline V gene. The CDR3 totals 13 residues. Written as DNA, the CDR3 is TGTGCCATCAGTTGGACAGGGACCTACGAGCAGTACTTC. Encoded protein: CAISWTGTYEQYF.

This chain links TRBV6-4 with TRBJ2-2, with unresolved D. Germline V lookup: CDR1 MRHNA, CDR2 SNTAGT. The V end was cut by 2 bases, the J end by 3 bases, with 4 bases between. The CDR3 covers 13 residues. CDR3 coding DNA: TGTGCCAGCAGTGACGGGGACACCGGGGAGCTGTTTTTT. Amino acids: CASSDGDTGELFF.

V usage is TRBV7-2 and J usage is TRBJ2-3; D could derive from TRBD1 or TRBD2 (5 bases each). V shed 4 bases and J shed 2 bases, with 10 bases lying between them. CDR3 length: 14 residues. Germline values: CDR1 SGHTA, CDR2 FQGNSA. The CDR3 here is CASSYGTFTDTQYF. For the CDR3, the DNA is TGTGCCAGCAGCTACGGGACCTTCACAGATACGCAGTATTTT.

This rearrangement joins TRBV6-5 to TRBJ2-3; a possible D gene is TRBD1 (5 bases). The CDR3 length is 11 residues. Germline loops: CDR1 MNHEY, CDR2 SVGAGI. The germline V and J ends were trimmed by 5 bases and 10 bases, with 10 bases remaining between them. In nucleotides, the CDR3 is TGTGCCAGCAGTACCAAAGGGGCGCAGTATTTT. It encodes CASSTKGAQYF.

The chain uses TRBV6-6 and TRBJ2-3; TRBD2 might be the D (6 bases). The CDR3 consists of 16 residues. V lost 6 bases to trimming and J lost 2 bases, with 18 bases between them. From germline, CDR1 is MNHNY and CDR2 SVGAGI (reference sequence). The CDR3 region has the DNA TGTGCCAGCAGCCAATCCGGGACTTGGGACACAGATACGCAGTATTTT. This codes for CASSQSGTWDTDTQYF.

The CDR3 is CASSAWTGNGNTIYF. The CDR3 DNA reads as TGCGCCAGCAGCGCGTGGACAGGGAATGGAAACACCATATATTTT. The chain couples TRBV5-1 to TRBJ1-3; 8 positions agree with TRBD1. This CDR3 comprises 15 residues. Trimming at V came to 4 bases and at J to 3 bases, leaving 6 bases not matched to a gene. Germline V gives CDR1 SGHRS, CDR2 YFSETQ.

This chain connects TRBV19 to TRBJ2-7, with D possibly being TRBD1 (6 bases). The CDR3 loop spans 15 amino acids. The ends were cut back, 6 bases at V and 2 bases at J, with 17 bases in the middle. From germline, CDR1 is LNHDA and CDR2 SQIVND (reference sequence). The CDR3 sequence: CASRPGQLAAYEQYF. CDR3 in DNA: TGTGCCAGTAGACCAGGACAGTTAGCCGCCTACGAGCAGTACTTC.

The gene calls are TRBV27 and TRBJ1-2, with 9 bases that match TRBD1. This CDR3 region has 18 residues. The germline V gene has CDR1 MNHEY and CDR2 SMNVEV (reference sequence). V dropped 4 bases and J dropped 8; count of bases not matched to a gene: 20. The CDR3 region is CASSSDSRDRVNRYGYTF. The DNA for the CDR3 is TGTGCCAGCAGTTCAGATAGCCGGGACAGGGTGAATAGGTACGGCTACACCTTC.